This T cell receptor beta chain stems from a study of shared clonotypes between healthy human individuals. Study-level findings and limits: The study generally estimated greater richness for naive than memory subsets. With a handful of donors compared, 5% to 5.5% of naive CD4 clonotypes were shared.

Worth noting for this clone: Its cognate antigen is unknown.

In replicate PCRs of sorted subsets, about 190 ng DNA, about 29,000 T cell genomes, was used. Study processing details: Quality scores were absent from the junction-only immunoSEQ sequences, so filtering differed. The repertoire was sequenced with immunoSEQ multiplex PCR; TCRdb's copy has only in-frame clones and lacks some. D and trimming were read from the DNA, whereas the V and J calls and clone size are those reported in that table. The data contain roughly 2.1 million clones, about 92% of them singletons. Naive CD8 cells lacked CD45RO and underwent positive selection for CCR7, leaving out terminally differentiated effector memory CD45RA+ cells. The CDR3 has 16 amino acids. V gave up 3 bases and J gave up 4 bases, with 17 bases separating them. Germline-derived CDR1 and CDR2 are MNHEY and SMNVEV (reference sequence).

J is TRBJ2-3 and V is TRBV27; D is possibly TRBD2 (6 bases). Sample: naive CD8+ T cells from PBMCs. The sequence derives from a man between 18 and 35 years old in good health. Some clones in this sample may be carry-over from other donors' samples. CDR3 sequence: CASSFLGGLSPDTQYF. The CDR3 nucleotides are TGTGCCAGCAGTTTTCTGGGGGGATTGAGCCCAGATACGCAGTATTTT.